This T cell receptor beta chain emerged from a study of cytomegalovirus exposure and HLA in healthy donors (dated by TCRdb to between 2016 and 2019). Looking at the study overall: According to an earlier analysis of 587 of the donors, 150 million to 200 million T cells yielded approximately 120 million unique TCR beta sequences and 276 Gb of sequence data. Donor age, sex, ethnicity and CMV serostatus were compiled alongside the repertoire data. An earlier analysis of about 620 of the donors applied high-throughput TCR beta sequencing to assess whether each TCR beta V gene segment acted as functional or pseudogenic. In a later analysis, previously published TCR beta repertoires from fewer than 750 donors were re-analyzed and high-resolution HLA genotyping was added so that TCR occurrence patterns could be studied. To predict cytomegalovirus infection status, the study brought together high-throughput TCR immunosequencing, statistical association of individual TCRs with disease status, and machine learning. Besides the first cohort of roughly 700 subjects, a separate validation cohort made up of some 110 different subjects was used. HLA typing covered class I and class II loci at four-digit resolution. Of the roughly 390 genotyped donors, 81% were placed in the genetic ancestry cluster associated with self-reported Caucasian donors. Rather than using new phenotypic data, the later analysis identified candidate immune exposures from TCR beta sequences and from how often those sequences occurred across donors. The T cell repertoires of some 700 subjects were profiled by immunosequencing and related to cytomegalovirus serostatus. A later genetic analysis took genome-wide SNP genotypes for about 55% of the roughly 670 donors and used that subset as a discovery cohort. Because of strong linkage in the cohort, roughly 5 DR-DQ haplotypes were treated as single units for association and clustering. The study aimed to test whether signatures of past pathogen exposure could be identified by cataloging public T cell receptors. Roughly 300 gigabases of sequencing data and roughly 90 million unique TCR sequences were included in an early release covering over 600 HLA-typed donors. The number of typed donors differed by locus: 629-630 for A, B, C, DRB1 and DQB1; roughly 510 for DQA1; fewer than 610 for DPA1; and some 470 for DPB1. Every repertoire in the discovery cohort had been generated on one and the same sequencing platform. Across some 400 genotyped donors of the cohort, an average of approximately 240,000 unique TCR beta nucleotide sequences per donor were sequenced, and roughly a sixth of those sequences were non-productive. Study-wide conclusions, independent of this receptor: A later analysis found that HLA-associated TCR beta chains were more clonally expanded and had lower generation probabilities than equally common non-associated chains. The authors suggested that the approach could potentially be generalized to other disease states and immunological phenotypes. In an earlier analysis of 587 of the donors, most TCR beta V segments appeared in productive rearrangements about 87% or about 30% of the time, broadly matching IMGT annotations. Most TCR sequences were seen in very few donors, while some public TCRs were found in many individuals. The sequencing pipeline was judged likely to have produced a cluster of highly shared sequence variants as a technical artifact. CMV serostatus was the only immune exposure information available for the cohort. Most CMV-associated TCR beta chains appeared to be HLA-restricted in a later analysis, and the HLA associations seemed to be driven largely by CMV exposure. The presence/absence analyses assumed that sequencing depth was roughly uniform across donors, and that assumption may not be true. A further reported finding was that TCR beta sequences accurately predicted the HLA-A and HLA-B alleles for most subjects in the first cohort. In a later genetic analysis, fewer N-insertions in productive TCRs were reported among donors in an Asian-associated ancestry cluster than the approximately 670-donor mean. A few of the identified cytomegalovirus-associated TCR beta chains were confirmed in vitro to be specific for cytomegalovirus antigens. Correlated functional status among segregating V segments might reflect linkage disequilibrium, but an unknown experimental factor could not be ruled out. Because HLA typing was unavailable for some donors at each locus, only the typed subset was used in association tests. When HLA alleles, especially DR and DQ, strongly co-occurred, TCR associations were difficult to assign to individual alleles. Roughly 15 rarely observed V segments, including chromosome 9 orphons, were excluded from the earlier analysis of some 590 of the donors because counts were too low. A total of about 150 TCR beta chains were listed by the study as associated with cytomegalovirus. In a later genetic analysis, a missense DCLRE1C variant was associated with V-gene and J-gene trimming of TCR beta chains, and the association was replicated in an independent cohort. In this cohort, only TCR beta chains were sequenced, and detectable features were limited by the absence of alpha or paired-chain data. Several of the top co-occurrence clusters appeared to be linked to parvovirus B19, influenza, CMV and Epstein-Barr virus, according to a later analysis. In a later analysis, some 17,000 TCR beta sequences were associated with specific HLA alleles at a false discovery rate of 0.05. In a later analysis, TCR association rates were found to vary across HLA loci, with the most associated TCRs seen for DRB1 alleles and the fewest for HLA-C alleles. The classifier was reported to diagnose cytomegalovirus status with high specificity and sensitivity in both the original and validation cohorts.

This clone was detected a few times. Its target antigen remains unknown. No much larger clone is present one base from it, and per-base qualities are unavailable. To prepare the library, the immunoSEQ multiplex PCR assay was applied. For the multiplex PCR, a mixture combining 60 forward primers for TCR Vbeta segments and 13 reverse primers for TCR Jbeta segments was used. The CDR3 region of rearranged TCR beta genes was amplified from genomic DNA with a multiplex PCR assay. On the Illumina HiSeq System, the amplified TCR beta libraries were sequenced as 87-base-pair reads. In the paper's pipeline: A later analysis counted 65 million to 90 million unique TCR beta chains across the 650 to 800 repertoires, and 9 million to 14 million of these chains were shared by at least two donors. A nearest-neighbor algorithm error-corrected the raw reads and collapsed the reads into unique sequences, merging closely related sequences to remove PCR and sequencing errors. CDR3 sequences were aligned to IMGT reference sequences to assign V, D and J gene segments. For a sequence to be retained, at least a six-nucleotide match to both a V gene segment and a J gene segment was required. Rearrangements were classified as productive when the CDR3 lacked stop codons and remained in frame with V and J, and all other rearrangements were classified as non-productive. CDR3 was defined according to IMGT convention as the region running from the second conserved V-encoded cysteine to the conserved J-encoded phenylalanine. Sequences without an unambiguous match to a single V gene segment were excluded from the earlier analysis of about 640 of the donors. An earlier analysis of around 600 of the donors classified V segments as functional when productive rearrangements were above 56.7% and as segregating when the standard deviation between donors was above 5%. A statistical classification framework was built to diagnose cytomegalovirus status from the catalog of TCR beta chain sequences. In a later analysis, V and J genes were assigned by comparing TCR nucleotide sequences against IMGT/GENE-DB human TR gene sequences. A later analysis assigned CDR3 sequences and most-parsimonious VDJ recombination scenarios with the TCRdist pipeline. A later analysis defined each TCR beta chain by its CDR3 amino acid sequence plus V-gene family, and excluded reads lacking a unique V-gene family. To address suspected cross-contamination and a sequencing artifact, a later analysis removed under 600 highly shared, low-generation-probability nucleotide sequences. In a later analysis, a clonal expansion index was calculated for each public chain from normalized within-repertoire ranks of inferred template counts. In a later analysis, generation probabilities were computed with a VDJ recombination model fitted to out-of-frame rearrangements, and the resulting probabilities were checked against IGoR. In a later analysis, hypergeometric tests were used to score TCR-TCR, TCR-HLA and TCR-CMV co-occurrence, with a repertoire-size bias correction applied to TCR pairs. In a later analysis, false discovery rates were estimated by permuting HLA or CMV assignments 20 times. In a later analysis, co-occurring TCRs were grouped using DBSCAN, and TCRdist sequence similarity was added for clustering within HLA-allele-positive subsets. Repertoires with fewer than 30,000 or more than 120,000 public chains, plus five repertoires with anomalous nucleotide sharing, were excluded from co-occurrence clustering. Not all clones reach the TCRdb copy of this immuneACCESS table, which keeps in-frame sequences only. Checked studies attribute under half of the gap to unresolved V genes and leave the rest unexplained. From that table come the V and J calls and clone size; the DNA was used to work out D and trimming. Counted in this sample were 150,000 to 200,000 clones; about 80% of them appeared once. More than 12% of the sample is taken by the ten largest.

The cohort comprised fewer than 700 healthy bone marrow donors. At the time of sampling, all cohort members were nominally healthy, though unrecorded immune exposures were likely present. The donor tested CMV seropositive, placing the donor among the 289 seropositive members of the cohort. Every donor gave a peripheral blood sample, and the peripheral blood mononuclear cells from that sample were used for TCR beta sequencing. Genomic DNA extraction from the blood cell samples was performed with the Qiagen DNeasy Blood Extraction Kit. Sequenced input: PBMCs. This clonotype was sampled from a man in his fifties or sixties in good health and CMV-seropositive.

CDR3 region: CASSLGQGFEKLFF. The bases are TGTGCCAGCAGCTTAGGACAGGGGTTTGAAAAACTGTTTTTT. The V and J genes are TRBV7-2 and TRBJ1-4; TRBD1 fits 8 bases in the junction. The CDR3 goes from the cysteine to the phenylalanine over 14 residues. The sequence is cut down to CDR3 DNA, 42 bases in frame from base 1. Trimmed from V: 1 base; trimmed from J: 7 bases; junction bases lacking a gene match: 2. From a lookup of the germline V gene, CDR1 and CDR2 are SGHTA and FQGNSA.